This T cell receptor (beta chain) was recorded in a study of regulatory T cells in long-lasting Graves disease. The time point is: persistent/refractory GD, antithyroid drugs over 5 years with positive TRAb. PBMCs provided the RNA from which the TCR library was made. Looked up from germline, CDR1 is MDHEN and CDR2 is SYDVKM. This CDR3 has 14 amino acids. The ends were cut back, 2 bases at V and 7 bases at J, with 11 bases in the middle. Library construction for TCR beta used iRepertoire HTBI primers and Arm-PCR of CDR3 regions. Via MiXCR, TCRdb re-called the multiplex PCR reads, giving one row per CDR3 protein. The data hold about 290,000 distinct CDR3 sequences, with 22% observed a single time.

The genes are TRBV28 and TRBJ2-2; D is uncertain. This TCR was recovered from a female donor with Graves disease. The material sequenced was peripheral blood mononuclear cells (PBMCs), taken when the disease was refractory, from a patient treated with antithyroid drugs. The DNA of the CDR3 is TGTGCCAGCAGTTTAGGCCGAACCTACGGGGAGCTGTTTTTT. Protein product: CASSLGRTYGELFF.